This TCR beta chain comes out of a study of shared clonotypes between healthy human individuals. In the study overall: With ages of 18 to 49, the donors were a couple of women and three men.

A note on this clone: Its target is unknown.

Some clones are missing from TCRdb's copy, which holds only in-frame ones; the method was immunoSEQ multiplex PCR. The sample has around 600,000 clones; more than 95% are singletons. The germline gives CDR1 MDHEN, CDR2 SYDVKM. There are 15 residues in the CDR3. V was pared by 7 bases and J by 4 bases, with 19 bases between. General observations from the study: Memory subsets generally showed smaller estimated richness than naive subsets did.

The V gene is TRBV28, the J gene TRBJ1-2, with a tentative D call TRBD1 (5 bases). The sequenced material came from naive CD4+ T cells sorted from blood. Specified subset: CD45RA+ positively selected. This TCR derives from a woman in her twenties or thirties in good health. CDR3 region: CASNPPRAPVYGYTF. CDR3 nucleotide sequence: TGTGCCAGCAACCCCCCCAGGGCCCCCGTCTATGGCTACACCTTC.